The 20 T cell receptor beta chains in this list originate from one sample, sequenced in a study of naive CD8 T cells in extremely preterm neonates. Study findings and constraints: Preterm CDR3s were shorter than older groups', with fewer N additions and less trimming.

Samples were taken at extremely preterm deliveries at roughly 23-28 weeks of gestation. Some clones are missing from TCRdb's copy, which holds only in-frame ones; the method was immunoSEQ multiplex PCR. Of around 1,000 clones listed, 97% are singletons. These receptors have no identified antigens. Sequencing used naive CD8+ T cells from cord blood. The receptors shown here come from a girl who was born preterm.

V is TRBV11-3 and J is TRBJ2-7, with D tentatively TRBD2 (6 bases). CDR1 is SGHNT, CDR2 YENEEA, per germline. The V gene lost 5 bases and the J gene lost 4 bases, with 15 bases spanning the gap. The CDR3 has 14 residues. The DNA for the CDR3 is TGTGCCAGCAGCACGGGACTCCCGCCATACGAGCAGTACTTC. This encodes CASSTGLPPYEQYF.

In nucleotides, the CDR3 is TGTGCCAGCAGTTTCCTCACAGGCGAGCAGTACTTC. Residues: CASSFLTGEQYF. The chain recombines TRBV27 with TRBJ2-7, with a tentative D call TRBD1 (5 bases). Between the trimmed V and J ends, which lost 3 bases and 6 bases, there was a span of 9 bases. Germline CDR1 MNHEY, CDR2 SMNVEV (reference sequence). CDR3 length: 12 residues.

The V gene is TRBV11-2, the J gene TRBJ2-6; the match to TRBD2 covers 12 bases. This CDR3 has 18 residues. Trimming at V came to 4 bases and at J to 0 bases, leaving 4 bases not matched to a gene. Germline CDR1 is SGHAT and CDR2 is FQNNGV. CDR3 sequence (DNA): TGTGCCAGCAGCTCGCTAGCGGGGGGGATCTCTGGGGCCAACGTCCTGACTTTC. Translation: CASSSLAGGISGANVLTF.

V and J are TRBV28 and TRBJ1-1, with TRBD1 identical over 8 bases. Per germline, CDR1 MDHEN and CDR2 SYDVKM. CDR3 length: 17 residues. V was pared by 6 bases and J by 0 bases, with 12 bases of the junction left unmatched. For the CDR3, the DNA is TGTGCCAGCAGACCGACAGGGGTTTTATTCATGAACACTGAAGCTTTCTTT. Protein product: CASRPTGVLFMNTEAFF.

The V and J genes are TRBV12-5 and TRBJ1-1, with 9 positions matching TRBD1. This CDR3 has 11 amino acids. Unmatched junction bases numbered 1, after V lost 6 bases and J lost 8 bases. Germline V CDR1 and CDR2: LGHNT, FRNRAP. The CDR3 DNA reads TGTGCTAGTGGACAGGGGGCCGAAGCTTTCTTT. Its translation: CASGQGAEAFF.

The J gene is TRBJ1-1, the V gene TRBV9; no reliable D call. V was pared by 0 bases and J by 3 bases, with 6 bases between. The CDR3 has 13 amino acids. Germline lookup yields CDR1 SGDLS and CDR2 YYNGEE. This CDR3 is CASSVVRDTEAFF. The CDR3 nucleotides are TGTGCCAGCAGCGTAGTCCGGGACACTGAAGCTTTCTTT.

V usage is TRBV7-3 and J usage is TRBJ2-1, with TRBD2 matching 9 bases. CDR1 SGHTA and CDR2 FQGTGA come from the germline V gene. The CDR3 runs to 14 residues. J was trimmed by 6 bases and V by 2 bases; bases with no gene match: 2. The CDR3 nucleotides are TGTGCCAGCAGCTTAGCGGGGGGGCCCAATGAGCAGTTCTTC. It specifies CASSLAGGPNEQFF.

The chain uses TRBV27 and TRBJ2-3, with D possibly being TRBD2 (5 bases). The CDR3 is 15 amino acids. Trimming took 4 bases from V and 2 from J, leaving 13 bases between them. CDR1 is MNHEY, CDR2 SMNVEV, per germline (reference sequence). Here the CDR3 reads CASSSAEYITDTQYF. The CDR3 DNA is TGTGCCAGCAGTTCAGCGGAATATATCACAGATACGCAGTATTTT.

The rearrangement uses TRBV30 and TRBJ2-3, with 8 positions matching TRBD1. This CDR3 region has 15 residues. Losses at the gene ends were 0 bases for V and 1 base for J; bases not matched to a gene: 3. In germline, CDR1 is GTSNPN, CDR2 SVGIG (reference sequence). CDR3 sequence (DNA): TGTGCCTGGAGTGTACTGGGACAGGGCACAGATACGCAGTATTTT. Amino acid sequence: CAWSVLGQGTDTQYF.

The chain employs TRBV5-4 and TRBJ2-6; TRBD1 might be the D (5 bases). The CDR3 runs to 17 residues. V was clipped by 4 bases and J by 0 bases, with 14 bases between them. In germline, CDR1 is SGHNT, CDR2 YYREEE (reference sequence). This CDR3 reads CASSQDLTGSGANVLTF. The CDR3 DNA is TGTGCCAGCAGCCAAGATCTTACAGGCTCTGGGGCCAACGTCCTGACTTTC.

The rearrangement joins TRBV4-2 to TRBJ2-5, with D unresolved. CDR1 and CDR2 (germline): LGHNA, YNFKEQ. The CDR3 spans 13 residues. V dropped 0 bases and J dropped 5 bases, with 7 bases sitting between them. The DNA for the CDR3 is TGTGCCAGCAGCCAAGAGTACTTGGAGACCCAGTACTTC. This encodes CASSQEYLETQYF.

The chain links TRBV29-1 to TRBJ2-7; maybe TRBD2 (5 bases). Germline V gene lookup returns CDR1 SQVTM and CDR2 ANQGSEA. The CDR3 covers 13 residues. V was trimmed by 2 bases and J by 2 bases, leaving 10 bases between them. The CDR3 bases are TGCAGCGTTGAAACGGACGGGACCTACGAGCAGTACTTC. This sequence encodes CSVETDGTYEQYF.

The count of this clone is one. This chain joins TRBV4-1 and TRBJ2-7, with 11 positions matching TRBD2. J was trimmed by 2 bases and V by 3 bases; bases with no gene match: 0. The germline gives CDR1 MGHRA, CDR2 YSYEKL. The CDR3 covers 14 residues. CDR3 protein: CASSQTSGAYEQYF. The CDR3 DNA follows: TGCGCCAGCAGCCAGACTAGCGGGGCCTACGAGCAGTACTTC.

V and J are TRBV5-4 and TRBJ1-2; tentatively, D is TRBD1 (6 bases). V lost 4 bases to trimming and J lost 10 bases, with 17 bases between them. Germline CDR1 is SGHNT and CDR2 is YYREEE (reference sequence). The CDR3 is 13 amino acids. The CDR3: CASSLGGTTIYTF. CDR3 bases: TGTGCCAGCAGCCTCGGGGGCACAACGATCTACACCTTC.

The gene calls are TRBV7-3 and TRBJ2-3, with TRBD2 matching 8 bases. This CDR3 has 14 residues. Germline values: CDR1 SGHTA, CDR2 FQGTGA. V lost 3 bases to trimming and J lost 1 base; unmatched junction nucleotides: 0. CDR3 bases: TGTGCCAGCAGCTTGACTAGCGGCACAGATACGCAGTATTTT. It is translated as CASSLTSGTDTQYF. The full variable domain, rest sourced from reference TRBV7-3 and TRBJ2-3, is GAGVSQTPSNKVTEKGKYVELRCDPISGHTALYWYRQSLGQGPEFLIYFQGTGAADDSGLPNDRFFAVRPEGSVSTLKIQRTERGDSAVYLCASSLTSGTDTQYFGPGTRLTVL.

The V gene is TRBV9, the J gene TRBJ2-3; tentative D call: TRBD2 (7 bases). CDR1 and CDR2 from the germline V gene are SGDLS and YYNGEE. The CDR3 contains 18 residues. Between the trimmed V and J ends, which lost 2 bases and 1 base, there was a span of 20 bases. The CDR3 spells CASSVRAGTISGTDTQYF. CDR3 bases: TGTGCCAGCAGCGTTCGAGCGGGGACAATTTCGGGCACAGATACGCAGTATTTT.

V gene TRBV6-6 combines with J gene TRBJ1-2; no clear D gene. The CDR3 has 14 amino acids. The germline V gene has CDR1 MNHNY and CDR2 SVGAGI (reference sequence). V was cut by 2 bases and J by 0 bases, with 7 bases left in between. The CDR3 DNA follows: TGTGCCAGCAGTTACGTTCTAGCTAACTATGGCTACACCTTC. Residues: CASSYVLANYGYTF.

This chain links TRBV4-1 with TRBJ1-1; D might be TRBD1 (5 bases). CDR3 size: 16 residues. CDR1 is MGHRA, CDR2 YSYEKL, per germline. V was pared by 0 bases and J by 6 bases, with 17 bases between. The CDR3: CASSQEVSRVRPEAFF. The CDR3 nucleotides are TGCGCCAGCAGCCAAGAGGTTTCCAGGGTACGACCTGAAGCTTTCTTT.

The rearrangement uses TRBV6-6 and TRBJ2-7; possibly TRBD2 for D (5 bases). Trimming took off 6 bases at V and 2 bases at J, with 5 bases between the two ends. CDR1 is MNHNY, CDR2 SVGAGI, per germline (reference sequence). This CDR3 region has 11 residues. Here the CDR3 DNA reads TGTGCCAGCAGCGGGGCCTACGAGCAGTACTTC. This gives the protein CASSGAYEQYF.

The chain recombines TRBV7-9 with TRBJ1-1, with D uncertain. Looked up from germline, CDR1 is SEHNR and CDR2 is FQNEAQ (reference sequence). V was pared by 5 bases and J by 6 bases, with 13 bases between. CDR3 length equals 13 residues. The CDR3 sequence is CASSPARTPEAFF. The DNA for the CDR3 is TGTGCCAGCAGCCCCGCCCGAACCCCTGAAGCTTTCTTT.